This is a list of T cell receptor beta chains from one sample in a study of cytomegalovirus exposure and HLA in healthy donors. Only in-frame clones appear in the TCRdb table, and some are missing; sequencing was by immunoSEQ multiplex PCR. This sample has around 200,000 clones; about 80% occur once, and the top ten carry roughly 2.6%. Sequences were obtained from PBMCs. The receptors derive from a woman aged 45-65 years in good health and CMV-seropositive. Both conserved end residues are part of each CDR3. D genes are given only for firm matches. The listing skips clone size in some rows; elsewhere it reads once, few, many or a size class.

v_gene	j_gene	abundance	d_gene	CDR3nt	CDR3aa
TRBV6-6	TRBJ2-4	once	NA	TGTGCCAGCAGTTCCAGGGCCGGCACAAAAAACATTCAGTACTTC	CASSSRAGTKNIQYF
TRBV10-3	TRBJ2-5	NA	TRBD2	TGTGCCATCAGTGAGTCGCGGGGGAAAGAGACCCAGTACTTC	CAISESRGKETQYF
TRBV7-3	TRBJ2-3	NA	TRBD2	TGTGCCAGCAGTCCTAGCGGGGGGGCCCCAGATACGCAGTATTTT	CASSPSGGAPDTQYF
TRBV28	TRBJ1-5	NA	TRBD1	TGTGCCAGCAGTTTGTTCTCCCCAGGGGGCTCTCAGCCCCAGCATTTT	CASSLFSPGGSQPQHF
TRBV29-1	TRBJ2-2	NA	TRBD1	TGCAGCGTTGTAGGGGGCTCCGGGGAGCTGTTTTTT	CSVVGGSGELFF
TRBV27	TRBJ2-1	NA	NA	TGTGCCAGCAGTTTTACAGCTATCAATGAGCAGTTCTTC	CASSFTAINEQFF
TRBV27	TRBJ2-7	NA	TRBD1	TGTGCCAGCAGTCGGAAACCGCCGGGACAGGGGGCGCAGGAGCAGTACTTC	CASSRKPPGQGAQEQYF
TRBV10-3	TRBJ2-6	NA	TRBD1	TGTGCCATCGGCAGGGGGCTTGCTGGGGCCAACGTCCTGACTTTC	CAIGRGLAGANVLTF
TRBV13	TRBJ2-5	NA	TRBD2	TGTGCCAGCAGCCTGGGACTAGCGGGGGCAGAGACCCAGTACTTC	CASSLGLAGAETQYF
TRBV4-1	TRBJ2-1	NA	TRBD1	TGCGCCAGCAGCCAACGTTGGACAGGGATCAATGAGCAGTTCTTC	CASSQRWTGINEQFF
TRBV4-2	TRBJ2-7	once	NA	TGTGCCAGCAGCTTACAGGGGAGGACCTACGAGCAGTACTTC	CASSLQGRTYEQYF
TRBV2	TRBJ2-1	NA	NA	TGTGCCAGCAGTGGGACAGTCAATGAGCAGTTCTTC	CASSGTVNEQFF
TRBV19	TRBJ2-7	NA	NA	TGTGCCAGTAGTATAGCCCGAGGGTCCTACTACGAGCAGTACTTC	CASSIARGSYYEQYF
TRBV6-5	TRBJ2-7	NA	NA	TGTGCCAGCAGTTACGGAGGGAAATCCTACGAGCAGTACTTC	CASSYGGKSYEQYF
TRBV5-4	TRBJ2-7	NA	TRBD1	TGTGCCAGCAGCGTAAACCGGGACAGAATCGGCGAGCAGTACTTC	CASSVNRDRIGEQYF
TRBV30	TRBJ1-2	NA	TRBD1	TGTGCCTGGAGCGAGGGGGCGAAGGGCTACACCTTC	CAWSEGAKGYTF
TRBV30	TRBJ1-4	NA	NA	TGTGCCTGGATGTCGGGGAATAATGAAAAACTGTTTTTT	CAWMSGNNEKLFF
TRBV7-9	TRBJ1-2	NA	TRBD1	TGTGCCAGCAGCCCCCAGACAGGGGGCGCAGGCTATGGCTACACCTTC	CASSPQTGGAGYGYTF
TRBV19	TRBJ1-1	NA	TRBD1	TGTGCCAGTAGTTCCTCAGGGGGCGGGACTGAAGCTTTCTTT	CASSSSGGGTEAFF
TRBV19	TRBJ2-5	NA	TRBD1	TGTGCCAGCTCCGGGACAGCGTTGGGAGAGACCCAGTACTTC	CASSGTALGETQYF
TRBV7-9	TRBJ1-1	NA	NA	TGTGCCAGCAGCTTCCCACCGGGACATGTAGCTTTCTTT	CASSFPPGHVAFF
TRBV6-5	TRBJ2-3	NA	NA	TGTGCCAGCAGTTACTCCGGGGGAAGCGCAGATACGCAGTATTTT	CASSYSGGSADTQYF
TRBV7-2	TRBJ2-5	NA	TRBD1	TGTGCCAGCAGCAAGGGACAGGGGGGGAGAGAGACCCAGTACTTC	CASSKGQGGRETQYF
TRBV5-4	TRBJ2-3	NA	TRBD2	TGTGCCAGCAGCTTGCTCGGGGCAGCGGGGAGCACAGATACGCAGTATTTT	CASSLLGAAGSTDTQYF
TRBV11-2	TRBJ1-3	NA	NA	TGTGCCAGCAGCTTGGACAAGGGGGGAAACACCATATATTTT	CASSLDKGGNTIYF
TRBV10-1	TRBJ1-1	NA	NA	TGCGCCAGCGGGGGCCCGTTAGGAGCTTTCTTT	CASGGPLGAFF
TRBV5-4	TRBJ1-2	NA	TRBD1	TGTGCCAGCAGACAAACAGGGGGATCTAAGGGCTACACCTTC	CASRQTGGSKGYTF
TRBV10-1	TRBJ1-1	NA	NA	TGTGCCAGCAGTGCGGGGGGGCTCTTGAACACTGAAGCTTTCTTT	CASSAGGLLNTEAFF
TRBV2	TRBJ2-5	NA	TRBD1	TGTGCCAGTAGGGGACAGACGGGAGAGACCCAGTACTTC	CASRGQTGETQYF
TRBV6-5	TRBJ1-1	NA	TRBD1	TGTGCCAGCAGTTACGGGACAGGTACCACGCTAACTGAAGCTTTCTTT	CASSYGTGTTLTEAFF
TRBV18	TRBJ2-7	NA	TRBD1	TGTGCCAGCTCACCACCGACAGGGTCCCAGAGCTCCTACGAGCAGTACTTC	CASSPPTGSQSSYEQYF
TRBV25-1	TRBJ1-1	NA	NA	TGTGCCAGCAACCGGGGCGGGGGGTCGGGGAACACTGAAGCTTTCTTT	CASNRGGGSGNTEAFF
TRBV7-8	TRBJ1-6	NA	NA	TGTGCCAGCAGCTTACCCGGCAGGAATTCACCCCTCCACTTT	CASSLPGRNSPLHF
TRBV7-9	TRBJ2-7	NA	TRBD1	TGTGCCAGCAGCCGACAGGGGGCGGATGAGCAGTACTTC	CASSRQGADEQYF
TRBV13	TRBJ1-2	once	TRBD1	TGTGCCAGCAGTCGTTCTGGGACAGGGACTAACTATGGCTACACCTTC	CASSRSGTGTNYGYTF
TRBV7-9	TRBJ1-2	NA	NA	TGTGCCAGCAGCTCCTGGGTCGGGGACTCCTATGGCTACACCTTC	CASSSWVGDSYGYTF
TRBV5-4	TRBJ2-7	NA	TRBD1	TGTGCCAGCAGCCCGGGACAGGGGGACTTATACGAGCAGTACTTC	CASSPGQGDLYEQYF
TRBV14	TRBJ2-5	NA	NA	TGTGCCAGCAGCCAAGCTGACAAACAAGAGACCCAGTACTTC	CASSQADKQETQYF
TRBV6-6	TRBJ2-7	once	TRBD1	TGTGCCAGCAGGAGCCCGGGACAGGGCTCCTACGAGCAGTACTTC	CASRSPGQGSYEQYF
TRBV10-1	TRBJ2-3	NA	NA	TGCGCCAGCAGCCGGGACTTACGAGATACGCAGTATTTT	CASSRDLRDTQYF
TRBV5-1	TRBJ2-5	NA	TRBD2	TGCGCCAGCAGCCCGAGGGAAGCGGGGAGCTCGGGGACCCAGTACTTC	CASSPREAGSSGTQYF
TRBV5-1	TRBJ2-2	NA	TRBD1	TGCGCCAGCAGCTTGGGACAGGGGGCAATCACCGGGGAGCTGTTTTTT	CASSLGQGAITGELFF
TRBV9	TRBJ1-1	NA	NA	TGTGCCAGCAGCCCGGGGGGGCACTTGAACACTGAAGCTTTCTTT	CASSPGGHLNTEAFF
TRBV18	TRBJ2-7	NA	TRBD2	TGTGCCAGCTCGCACGGGACTAGCGGGACCTACGAGCAGTACTTC	CASSHGTSGTYEQYF
TRBV7-8	TRBJ1-4	NA	TRBD1	TGTGCCAGCAGCCTACAGGGGGCTACTAATGAAAAACTGTTTTTT	CASSLQGATNEKLFF
TRBV5-4	TRBJ1-1	NA	TRBD1	TGTGCCAGCAGCCCCCCCGGGACAGTGATGAACACTGAAGCTTTCTTT	CASSPPGTVMNTEAFF
TRBV7-6	TRBJ1-2	NA	NA	TGTGCCAGCAGCTTAGAGTCCGGGGGGAACTATGGCTACACCTTC	CASSLESGGNYGYTF
TRBV2	TRBJ2-5	NA	NA	TGTGCCAGCAAGCGGGCCCTAGGGGAGACCCAGTACTTC	CASKRALGETQYF
TRBV28	TRBJ1-2	NA	NA	TGTGCCAGCAGTCTCACAGGGCACTATGGCTACACCTTC	CASSLTGHYGYTF
TRBV6-1	TRBJ1-1	many	NA	TGTGCCAGCAGTGAATCACCGGGGAAAGTAGCTTTCTTT	CASSESPGKVAFF
TRBV9	TRBJ1-2	NA	TRBD1	TGTGCCAGCAGCCGCGGGACAGGGGGCGACTATGGCTACACCTTC	CASSRGTGGDYGYTF
TRBV30	TRBJ2-3	NA	TRBD2	TGTGCCTGGGACATTGGAGCGGGGGGCCCAGATACGCAGTATTTT	CAWDIGAGGPDTQYF
TRBV29-1	TRBJ1-2	NA	TRBD1	TGCAGCGTTGTGGGACAGGGGAAATATGGCTACACCTTC	CSVVGQGKYGYTF
TRBV5-1	TRBJ1-2	NA	NA	TGCGCCAGCAGCCCACGAGGGGGTGGGTATGGCTACACCTTC	CASSPRGGGYGYTF